The sequence of this T cell receptor beta chain was determined in a study of human T cells and chemical hapten exposure. Background on the study: Small pooled library volume differences chiefly drove per-sample TCR yield variation.

Time point reported: pre-sensitization, week 0. As for treatment: therapeutic diphenylcyclopropenone sensitization with weekly scalp DPC. Patches went on only after blood had been drawn each time. Study results and limitations: With alopecia, donors may have immune responses unlike healthy people's.

The CDR3 contains 14 residues. Germline CDR1 is SGHVS and CDR2 is FQNEAQ. Trimming removed 1 base at V and 5 bases at J, with 6 bases between. Via MiXCR, TCRdb re-called the RACE reads, giving one row per CDR3 protein. The data contain fewer than 200,000 distinct CDR3 sequences, almost 30% of them singletons. Of note for this clonotype: What it binds is unknown.

The chain has TRBV7-8 and TRBJ1-6; D remains ambiguous. The TCR sequence derives from a woman aged 25 to 45 with alopecia areata. Some clones in this sample may be carry-over from other donors' samples. The starting material was whole blood, obtained in connection with sensitization to the hapten diphenylcyclopropenone (DPC). CDR3 bases: TGTGCCAGCAGCTTAGTGGGGAATAATTCACCCCTCCACTTT. Translation gives CASSLVGNNSPLHF.